The 10 T cell receptor beta chains reported below all come from one sample, sequenced in a study of blood T cells in healthy people across ages (dated by TCRdb to between 2014 and 2016). Libraries were prepared through 5' RACE. TCRdb names Illumina HiSeq 2500 as the instrument used. A second roughly 6 to 12 cycle PCR used a sample-barcoded 5' primer and a J-beta primer mix. TCRdb ran its own pipeline on the public reads, namely fastp trimming at Q25 and MiXCR clone calling, and kept in-frame beta chains. A single entry per CDR3 protein holds the most common genes and DNA from its merged rows. The sample includes about a million distinct CDR3 sequences, with under 40% observed a single time. Under 15% of the sample lies in the top ten. The sample taken for sequencing was blood. The origin of the receptors is a man in his late teens or twenties in good health.

The chain couples TRBV7-9 to TRBJ1-4, with D possibly TRBD1 on 6 matching bases. The CDR3 sequence is 16 residues long. Trimming removed 0 bases at V and 7 bases at J, with 15 bases between. Germline loops: CDR1 SEHNR, CDR2 FQNEAQ (reference sequence). The CDR3 nucleotides read TGTGCCAGCAGCTTAGCTTCGGGCAGGGGTGGTGAAAAACTGTTTTTT. Translated: CASSLASGRGGEKLFF.

The CDR3 sequence is CASSPIAGSSYNEQFF. The CDR3 nucleotides are TGTGCCAGCAGCCCAATAGCGGGGAGCTCCTACAATGAGCAGTTCTTC. The gene calls are TRBV5-5 and TRBJ2-1; TRBD2 matches at 8 bases. Germline-derived CDR1 and CDR2 are SGHKS and YYEKEE (reference sequence). With 4 bases clipped from V and 0 bases from J, the junction kept 6 bases outside the gene matches. This CDR3 contains 16 residues.

The V gene is TRBV29-1, the J gene TRBJ2-2, with 11 bases lining up with TRBD2. CDR3 length: 14 residues. J lost 4 bases, V lost 5 bases, and 3 bases had no gene match. Germline V gene sequence: CDR1 SQVTM, CDR2 ANQGSEA. CDR3 in DNA: TGCAGCGTTCTAGCGGGGGGTTTCACCGGGGAGCTGTTTTTT. Translation: CSVLAGGFTGELFF.

This chain's CDR3 is CASTRDLTERGPRGDTQYF. In nucleotides, the CDR3 is TGTGCCAGCACCCGCGACCTTACAGAGCGGGGGCCACGGGGAGATACGCAGTATTTT. The chain combines TRBV2 with TRBJ2-3; 8 positions match TRBD2. Germline CDR1 SNHLY, CDR2 FYNNEI. With V trimmed by 7 bases and J by 5 bases, 23 bases remained unmatched. This CDR3 has 19 residues. Drawing the rest from reference TRBV2 and TRBJ2-3, the complete variable domain is EPEVTQTPSHQVTQMGQEVILRCVPISNHLYFYWYRQILGQKVEFLVSFYNNEISEKSEIFDDQFSVERPDGSNFTLKIRSTKLEDSAMYFCASTRDLTERGPRGDTQYFGPGTRLTVL.

The V gene is TRBV3-1, the J gene TRBJ2-6; D is undetermined. Germline lookup yields CDR1 LGHDT and CDR2 YNNKEL (reference sequence). The CDR3 is 18 amino acids. V was pared by 0 bases and J by 4 bases, with 16 bases between. The chain's CDR3 is CASSQDFRWSAGANVLTF. CDR3 sequence (DNA): TGTGCCAGCAGCCAAGACTTTCGGTGGTCCGCCGGGGCCAACGTCCTGACTTTC. Combining the CDR3 with reference TRBV3-1 and TRBJ2-6 gives the whole variable domain DTAVSQTPKYLVTQMGNDKSIKCEQNLGHDTMYWYKQDSKKFLKIMFSYNNKELIINETVPNRFSPKSPDKAHLNLHINSLELGDSAVYFCASSQDFRWSAGANVLTFGAGSRLTVL.

This chain uses TRBV6-2 or TRBV6-3 with TRBJ2-7; 7 positions agree with TRBD1. Germline CDR1 MNHEY, CDR2 SVGEGT. The CDR3 runs to 17 residues. After removal of 2 bases from V and 7 bases from J, the junction contained 17 bases not matched to a gene. The CDR3 nucleotides read TGTGCCAGCAGTTACCAGGGACAGCACCCTTCCTACAATGAGCAGTACTTC. It specifies CASSYQGQHPSYNEQYF.

Only a few counts were recorded for this clonotype. This sequence joins TRBV27 and TRBJ1-2, with no clear D. Germline lookup yields CDR1 MNHEY and CDR2 SMNVEV (reference sequence). The V end was cut by 2 bases, the J end by 4 bases, with 14 bases between. This CDR3 spans 15 amino acids. The CDR3 DNA follows: TGTGCCAGCAGTTTAATAGCCCGCGGTCTCTATGGCTACACCTTC. It codes for CASSLIARGLYGYTF.

This chain joins TRBV15 and TRBJ1-1, with D unresolved. Germline CDR1 is LNHNV and CDR2 is YYDKDF (reference sequence). V shed 1 base and J shed 5 bases, with 17 bases lying between them. This CDR3 region has 16 residues. The CDR3 loop reads CATSRGTDGGPTEAFF. The CDR3 nucleotides read TGTGCCACCAGCAGAGGAACCGACGGAGGCCCGACTGAAGCTTTCTTT. Variable domain in full (rest from reference TRBV15 and TRBJ1-1): DAMVIQNPRYQVTQFGKPVTLSCSQTLNHNVMYWYQQKSSQAPKLLFHYYDKDFNNEADTPDNFQSRRPNTSFCFLDIRSPGLGDTAMYLCATSRGTDGGPTEAFFGQGTRLTVV.

Remarks on this clonotype: Germline and junction disagree at one end, which may indicate a read error. This chain joins TRBV5-1 and TRBJ2-3; 7 bases are shared with TRBD2. Germline CDR1 SGHRS, CDR2 YFSETQ. The CDR3 totals 16 residues. CDR3 bases: TGCGCCAACAGCTTGGAACCTAGCGGAAGCGCAGATACGCAGTATTTT. This encodes CANSLEPSGSADTQYF.

The chain carries TRBV7-2 and TRBJ2-2, with unresolved D. This CDR3 has 14 amino acids. From germline, CDR1 is SGHTA and CDR2 FQGNSA. V gave up 2 bases and J gave up 6 bases, with 10 bases separating them. The CDR3 sequence is CTSSLRGDAGELFF. In DNA form, the CDR3 reads TGTACCAGCAGCTTACGTGGAGATGCCGGGGAGCTGTTTTTT. The entire variable domain, with the rest obtained from reference TRBV7-2 and TRBJ2-2, is as follows: GAGVSQSPSNKVTEKGKDVELRCDPISGHTALYWYRQSLGQGLEFLIYFQGNSAPDKSGLPSDRFSAERTGGSVSTLTIQRTQQEDSAVYLCTSSLRGDAGELFFGEGSRLTVL.